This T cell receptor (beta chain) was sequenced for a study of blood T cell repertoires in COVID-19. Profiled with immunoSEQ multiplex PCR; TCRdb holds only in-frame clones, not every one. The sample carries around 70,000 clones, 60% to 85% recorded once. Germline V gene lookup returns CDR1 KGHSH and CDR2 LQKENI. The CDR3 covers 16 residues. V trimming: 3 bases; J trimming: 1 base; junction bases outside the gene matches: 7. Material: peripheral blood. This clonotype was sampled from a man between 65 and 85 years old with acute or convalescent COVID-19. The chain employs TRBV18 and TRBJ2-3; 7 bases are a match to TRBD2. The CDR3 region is CASSPREAGGTDTQYF. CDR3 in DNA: TGTGCCAGCTCACCCCGGGAGGCAGGAGGCACAGATACGCAGTATTTT. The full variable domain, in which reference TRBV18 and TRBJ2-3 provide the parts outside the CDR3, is NAGVMQNPRHLVRRRGQEARLRCSPMKGHSHVYWYRQLPEEGLKFMVYLQKENIIDESGMPKERFSAEFPKEGPSILRIQQVVRGDSAAYFCASSPREAGGTDTQYFGPGTRLTVL.